This is a list of T cell receptor beta chains from one sample in a study of shared clonotypes between healthy human individuals. Here immunoSEQ multiplex PCR was the method, and the copy in TCRdb shows in-frame clones only, minus some. The repertoire holds roughly 2 million clones, with about 94% as singletons. The sequenced sample consisted of naive CD4+ T cells sorted from blood. The origin of the receptors is a man younger than 30 in good health. CDR3s include the opening cysteine and the closing phenylalanine or tryptophan. Fields, in order: V gene, J gene, CDR3 length, CDR3 protein.

TRBV5-4,TRBJ1-5,16,CASSSRGPGGNQPQHF
TRBV6-5,TRBJ1-2,12,CASRRGDYGYTF
TRBV18,TRBJ1-3,13,CASSGTLGNTIYF
TRBV6-1,TRBJ2-7,17,CASSDGARWQGAYEQYF
TRBV10-3,TRBJ2-7,12,CATSPRLYEQYF
TRBV6-5,TRBJ1-6,15,CASTFDRSYNSPLHF
TRBV7-2,TRBJ2-1,15,CASSRDRGSYNEQFF
TRBV4-1,TRBJ1-6,14,CAVGKQGSGSPLHF
TRBV14,TRBJ1-1,13,CASSLGRPTEAFF
TRBV2,TRBJ2-7,14,CASRKAGGTYEQYF
TRBV4-3,TRBJ2-5,16,CASSQEAHRVQETQYF
TRBV5-1,TRBJ2-3,14,CASNSGDWPDTQYF
TRBV5-1,TRBJ1-4,15,CASSLAGRSNEKLFF
TRBV7-2,TRBJ2-3,15,CASSSRTASTDTQYF
TRBV2,TRBJ1-5,17,CASRQGRSPNSGQPQHF
TRBV4-3,TRBJ1-1,13,CASSQDPGTEAFF
TRBV11-2,TRBJ2-7,13,CASSLGPAYEQYF
TRBV28,TRBJ1-5,15,CASSLGRTSNQPQHF
TRBV10-3,TRBJ1-2,13,CAISVQGDYGYTF
TRBV5-4,TRBJ2-1,16,CASSFPRTSGYNEQFF
TRBV15,TRBJ1-1,14,CATRQGRVNTEAFF
TRBV5-1,TRBJ1-6,13,CASSRWDNSPLHF
TRBV6-6,TRBJ1-2,13,CASSYGDKGGYTF
TRBV5-4,TRBJ2-7,17,CASSSPGPGAKSGEQYF
TRBV28,TRBJ1-5,15,CASSRQGPSNQPQHF
TRBV5-1,TRBJ1-4,17,CASSQQGMGGGNEKLFF
TRBV5-1,TRBJ2-7,15,CASRSDSRATYEQYF
TRBV10-2,TRBJ2-1,16,CASSESVAGGYNEQFF
TRBV6-5,TRBJ1-4,15,CASSTSTGKGEKLFF
TRBV5-6,TRBJ2-2,15,CASSARQGWTGELFF
TRBV27,TRBJ1-2,16,CASIRQGPGSGYGYTF
TRBV5-1,TRBJ1-1,15,CASSLVTGAGTEAFF
TRBV6-6,TRBJ1-2,11,CASSENYGYTF
TRBV29-1,TRBJ1-1,13,CSGTGDRVAEAFF
TRBV5-1,TRBJ2-1,15,CASSSEGASYNEQFF
TRBV6-1,TRBJ2-3,13,CASSGGSGGTQYF
TRBV7-9,TRBJ2-3,14,CASSTGGVPDTQYF
TRBV5-1,TRBJ2-1,16,CASSPGAGQGLHEQFF
TRBV5-6,TRBJ1-2,15,CASSPGLQEARGYTF
TRBV6-1,TRBJ1-1,14,CASTMGQGSTEAFF
TRBV5-1,TRBJ1-2,15,CASSLGNGQVYGYTF
TRBV19,TRBJ1-5,13,CASSRQGGQPQHF
TRBV5-1,TRBJ2-3,15,CASSLGGRSTDTQYF
TRBV5-6,TRBJ2-5,14,CASSLGLGSETQYF
TRBV25-1,TRBJ2-1,14,CAKTVVRSYNEQFF
TRBV10-3,TRBJ2-7,18,CAISESGTGGVVGYEQYF
TRBV5-5,TRBJ1-1,14,CASSLKPQNTEAFF
TRBV29-1,TRBJ2-5,13,CSVKQGGTETQYF
TRBV4-1,TRBJ2-7,16,CASSHSPRGTGDEQYF
TRBV4-1,TRBJ1-5,16,CASSQDGTGWGQPQHF